This T cell receptor (beta chain) appears in the sequencing data of a study of blood T cells in healthy people across ages. V was cut by 11 bases and J by 4 bases, with 11 bases left in between. The CDR3 totals 11 residues. Germline CDR1 and CDR2: MDHEN and SYDVKM. The authors ran a second PCR of roughly 7 to 11 cycles using a sample-barcoded 5' primer and a J-beta primer mix. TCRdb itself ran the 5' RACE reads through MiXCR, one entry per CDR3 protein. The sample holds over a million distinct CDR3 sequences, roughly two fifths seen once. This TCR was sampled from a woman aged 18-29 years in good health. The chain combines TRBV28 with TRBJ1-2; D is undetermined. The sample consisted of blood. The CDR3 bases are TGTGCCTGCGGCAGGATCTATGGCTACACCTTC. Its protein is CACGRIYGYTF.